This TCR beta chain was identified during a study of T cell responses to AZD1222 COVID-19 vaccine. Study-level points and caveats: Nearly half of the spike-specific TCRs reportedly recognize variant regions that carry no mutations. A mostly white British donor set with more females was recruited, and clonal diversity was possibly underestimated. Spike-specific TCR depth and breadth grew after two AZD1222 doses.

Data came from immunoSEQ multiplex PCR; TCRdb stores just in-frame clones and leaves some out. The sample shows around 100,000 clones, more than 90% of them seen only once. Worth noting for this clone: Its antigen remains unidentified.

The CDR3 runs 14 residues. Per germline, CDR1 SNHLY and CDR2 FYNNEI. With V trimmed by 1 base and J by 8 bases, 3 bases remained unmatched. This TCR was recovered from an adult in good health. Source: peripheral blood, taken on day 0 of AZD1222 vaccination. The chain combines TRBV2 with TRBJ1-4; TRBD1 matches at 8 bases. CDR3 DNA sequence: TGTGCCAGCAGTGAAGGGACAGGGTTAGAAAAACTGTTTTTT. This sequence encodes CASSEGTGLEKLFF.